This T cell receptor beta chain is from a study of beta chain features in type 1 diabetes. Study at large: Age, gender and cell yields were alike across patients and healthy donors. Study-level results: Insertion counts at VDJ junctions were lower in type 1 diabetes patients, who also showed more deletions there.

Regarding this clone: What it recognizes is unknown.

The investigators reverse transcribed all of the isolated RNA, so they sequenced expressed TCRB transcripts. Produced via immunoSEQ multiplex PCR; TCRdb's table is partial and in-frame only. The sample carries about 620,000 clones, less than 20% recorded once. V was clipped by 11 bases and J by 3 bases, with 13 bases between them. The CDR3 spans 12 residues. Germline CDR1 is MGHDK and CDR2 is SYGVNS. The TCR sequence derives from a man aged 18 to 29 in good health. Specimen: naive CD4+ T cells from blood. The J gene is TRBJ1-2, the V gene TRBV25-1; the D gene is possibly TRBD1 (5 bases). The CDR3 region has the DNA TGTGCCTCTAGCCGGGGGGACTATGGCTACACCTTC. This codes for CASSRGDYGYTF.